This record looks at one T cell receptor (beta chain) sequence and its context. This record belongs to a study of shared clonotypes between healthy human individuals. The CDR3 contains 12 residues. The germline gives CDR1 SNHLY, CDR2 FYNNEI. V lost 7 bases to trimming and J lost 1 base, with 8 bases between them. Original processing methods: Junction-only immunoSEQ data arrived without quality scores, meaning filtering differed. TCRdb's table, derived via immunoSEQ multiplex PCR, lists solely in-frame clones and lacks some. Clonal size and the V and J genes are those of that table, whereas D and trimming came from the DNA. The table records under 600,000 clones, around 77% of them present only once.

This TCR came from a woman aged 40 to 50 in good health. Some clones in this sample may be carry-over from other donors' samples. The rearrangement uses TRBV2 and TRBJ2-7; D uncertain. The sequenced sample was PBMCs. CDR3 loop: CASIRQSYEQYF. The CDR3 nucleotides read TGTGCCAGCATTAGACAATCCTACGAGCAGTACTTC.